This TCR beta chain appears in the sequencing data of a study of long-term antiretroviral therapy in people with HIV (dated by TCRdb to the early 2020s). With regard to the full study: The earliest samples were collected about a decade before the 2015 WHO recommendation for immediate ART, when ART was typically delayed until CD4 counts fell. Whether ART initiation and durable HIV suppression were associated with changes in peripheral blood TRB repertoire composition and diversity was tested in a retrospective serial study. The cohort contributed 150 to 200 cryopreserved PBMC samples from 30 to 35 adults with confirmed HIV infection, collected serially over a mean of approximately six years (range 1-12). About 35% of the 30 participants with HIV were female. No cross-contamination during QIAcube processing was seen in test extractions of a monoclonal T-cell line run alongside 33 polyclonal samples. What the study reported, not specific to this receptor: The samples span the years 2004 to 2017, and the ART regimens used at that time may not be as effective as current regimens. Because pre-ART samples had limited cell numbers, profiling was done on unsorted PBMC rather than on sorted CD4+ and CD8+ T cells. A significant increase in TRB diversity was found to be associated with ART initiation, although TRB diversity was observed to remain significantly below that of transplant donor controls even after long-term ART. No data were available on ART adherence, viral resistance or therapy changes, limiting inferences about post-ART repertoire changes. Owing to limited PBMC availability, only the TCR beta chain was sequenced, without alpha chain pairing. HIV repertoires had narrower CDR3 length ranges than controls, and the network structure suggested an antigen-experienced repertoire that shifted only slightly toward naive after ART. The repertoire was dominated across all time points by expanded TRB clones identified before ART initiation, although this dominance was seen to fluctuate and to decrease in many PLHIV after ART.

Inclusion was restricted to participants for whom at least one PBMC sample before ART initiation and at least two post-ART samples were available. All participants with HIV were treated in the United States of America. Before DNA extraction, cryopreserved samples of about 0.95-11 million PBMC were thawed and washed. At the time of the earliest PBMC sample, participants with HIV were aged between about 23 and 54 years. Each participant contributed PBMC samples from 1-4 timepoints before ART initiation and 2-8 timepoints after ART initiation, with a median of 7 samples. For every participant, serial HIV viral load, CD4+ T-cell count, ART history and demographic data were obtained. Genomic DNA was extracted from unsorted PBMC with a Qiagen kit on a QIAcube, with processing performed in batches of 12 samples. About this clone: It has no known antigen specificity. Base-call qualities are not available, and no considerably larger clone is one nucleotide away.

The CDR3 runs 12 residues from the cysteine to the phenylalanine. The CDR3 DNA has 36 bases and is translated from base 1. V and J are truncated by 4 bases and 3 bases respectively, leaving an intervening sequence of 7 bases. The germline V gene encodes CDR1 SGDLS and CDR2 YYNGEE. The immunoSEQ hsTCRB v3.0 assay was used at survey level resolution to sequence the TRB variable region. TRB sequencing targeted a depth of about 40,000-55,000 T-cell genomes per sample. TRB libraries were pooled and sequenced on an Illumina MiSeq using a v3 150-cycle kit. On the authors' methods: Repertoire analysis ran in R within a reproducible Nextflow workflow covering QC, data transformation and analysis. LymphoSeq2, an R package for exploring AIRR-Seq data, was used to implement the custom analyses. Several samples that yielded fewer than 5000 total TRB sequences were excluded, so that around 190 HIV repertoires were analyzed. Among the 170 to 200 HIV repertoires that were kept, around 59 were collected before ART initiation and roughly 130 were collected after ART initiation. Repertoires were downsampled to 5000 TRB nucleotide sequences, with summary statistics averaged over 100 downsampling iterations. TRB sequences were retained for analysis only if CDR3 regions of at least seven amino acids were present. Diversity was measured with a Shannon entropy-derived clonality score and the Gini coefficient. In the repertoire networks, any two of the top 5000 CDR3 amino acid sequences were linked whenever the two sequences differed by an edit distance of one. For TRB CDR3 amino acid sequences, antigen specificity groups and MHC restriction were predicted with GLIPH2. Known CMV, EBV, HIV or tissue antigen associations were flagged by matching CDR3 amino acid sequences against VDJdb and McPAS-TCR. Pre-ART, post-ART and control groups were compared with Wilcoxon signed-rank tests and Holm-Bonferroni correction. This is the immuneACCESS table as TCRdb keeps it, with only in-frame sequences that have V and J called. A part of the clones is gone; compared with another copy, unresolved V genes explain less than half, and the rest is unexplained. D and trimming were read from the DNA, whereas the V and J calls and clone size are those reported in that table. This sample holds about 22,000 clones; roughly four fifths were observed only once. The ten largest clones represent roughly 18% of the sample.

Recombination joined TRBV9 with TRBJ1-2; no D gene call is confident. The receptor was derived from a man in his forties or fifties with HIV. The sequencing here drew on unsorted PBMCs, taken 0.5 years before starting antiretroviral therapy. The DNA sequence is TGTGCCAGCAGCTCAGCCTACTATGGCTACACCTTC. This gives the protein CASSSAYYGYTF. The full variable domain, completed from the reference TRBV9 and TRBJ1-2 proteins outside the CDR3, reads DSGVTQTPKHLITATGQRVTLRCSPRSGDLSVYWYQQSLDQGLQFLIQYYNGEERAKGNILERFSAQQFPDLHSELNLSSLELGDSALYFCASSSAYYGYTFGSGTRLTVV.